The clone carrying this T cell receptor (beta chain) was recorded at least ten times. Antigen specificity is unknown. The sample originates from a study of cytomegalovirus exposure and HLA in healthy donors. Study conclusions and caveats: Generally TCR sequences proved uncommon, though certain public TCRs appeared in numerous donors. Later analysis demonstrated an association between a missense DCLRE1C variant and TCR beta V- and J-gene trimming.

V was clipped by 2 bases and J by 6 bases, with 11 bases between them. Per the germline V gene, CDR1 is SNHLY and CDR2 is FYNNEI. The CDR3 runs 13 residues. Primers: 60 Vbeta forward and 13 Jbeta reverse. Authors' analysis steps: An analysis performed later counted roughly 80 million unique TCR beta chains (around 9.9 million of them shared). TCRdb keeps only in-frame clones here, not all; method: immunoSEQ multiplex PCR. V, J and clone size reflect that table, while D and trimming were determined from the DNA. The sample records about 170,000 clones, roughly 72% being singletons. The chain employs TRBV2 and TRBJ2-7; D remains unclear. The specimen sequenced was PBMCs. The clonotype originates from a man in his forties in good health and CMV-seropositive. CDR3 amino acids: CASSEPFTREQYF. As DNA, the CDR3 is TGTGCCAGCAGTGAACCCTTTACGCGCGAGCAGTACTTC.